Below are 6 T cell receptor beta chains sequenced from a single sample in a study of radiation and T cells in renal cell carcinoma. Data came from immunoSEQ multiplex PCR; TCRdb stores just in-frame clones and leaves some out. The profile shows around 13,000 clones, around 30% of them singletons. The treatment was: 15 Gy SBRT to primary tumor, nephrectomy 4 weeks later. The specimen comprised tumor tissue, sampled from a patient whose treatment included radiotherapy and nephrectomy. The receptors were sampled from a man in his fifties or sixties with renal cell carcinoma.

The gene calls are TRBV28 and TRBJ1-2, with unresolved D. The CDR3 length is 13 residues. Looked up from germline, CDR1 is MDHEN and CDR2 is SYDVKM. Trimming took off 4 bases at V and 9 bases at J, with 15 bases between the two ends. The CDR3 loop is CASSSPRARRYTF. The CDR3 DNA sequence: TGTGCCAGCAGTTCCCCCCGGGCCCGCCGCTACACCTTC.

The chain employs TRBV5-1 and TRBJ2-1, with TRBD2 matching 8 bases. The germline gives CDR1 SGHRS, CDR2 YFSETQ. The length of the CDR3 is 16 residues. Germline trimming cut 4 bases from V and 4 bases from J; bases unmatched to any gene: 10. The CDR3 nucleotides read TGCGCCAGCAGCCCGCCTTTTGCGGGAGGTTACAATGAGCAGTTCTTC. Translation: CASSPPFAGGYNEQFF.

This clone was detected many times. The chain has TRBV4-3 and TRBJ1-1; unclear D gene. V was pared by 1 base and J by 0 bases, with 6 bases between. The CDR3 contains 14 residues. Germline V lookup: CDR1 LGHNA, CDR2 YSLEER. CDR3 coding DNA: TGCGCCAGCAGCCAAGCCCTCATGAACACTGAAGCTTTCTTT. It encodes CASSQALMNTEAFF.

The chain combines TRBV20-1 with TRBJ1-2; D is uncertain. Germline values: CDR1 DFQATT, CDR2 SNEGSKA (reference sequence). Trimming took off 3 bases at V and 6 bases at J, with 8 bases between the two ends. The length of the CDR3 is 11 residues. The CDR3 is CSASWMNGYTF. CDR3 coding DNA: TGCAGTGCTAGCTGGATGAATGGCTACACCTTC.

In DNA, the CDR3 is TGTGCCAGCAGTGGCAATCCGGGGACTCTGGGTATAACGGAGACCCAGTACTTC. As protein: CASSGNPGTLGITETQYF. This chain uses TRBV25-1 with TRBJ2-5, with D tentatively TRBD2 (6 bases). CDR1 MGHDK and CDR2 SYGVNS come from the germline V gene. The CDR3 has 18 amino acids. Deletions cut 4 bases from V and 5 bases from J, with 26 bases between.

The CDR3: CATKGTGGGETQYF. The CDR3 coding sequence is TGTGCCACCAAAGGGACAGGGGGAGGAGAGACCCAGTACTTC. The rearrangement joins TRBV19 to TRBJ2-5; 11 bases map to TRBD1. The CDR3 extends over 14 amino acids. The V segment lost 10 bases and the J segment 4 bases; nucleotides outside the gene matches: 8. In germline, CDR1 is LNHDA, CDR2 SQIVND (reference sequence).